The subject of this entry is one T cell receptor beta chain. Its antigen is unknown. From blood CD8+ and CD4+ T cells, TCR beta sequences were generated. The CDR3 loop spans 16 amino acids. CDR1 and CDR2 from the germline V gene are SGHTA and FQGTGA. Deletions cut 5 bases from V and 3 bases from J, with 19 bases between. These data originate in a study of CD8 T cells in Susac syndrome. Study conclusions and caveats: The study admitted that it had a relatively small number of individuals in its TCR sequencing and HLA analysis.

Random hexamers served to reverse transcribe roughly 0.45 to 1 ug RNA. Multiplex immunoSEQ PCR targeted 54 Vbeta and 13 Jbeta TCR beta segments. TCRdb called the immunoSEQ multiplex PCR reads again in MiXCR, with one record for every CDR3 protein. The sample holds about 150,000 distinct CDR3 sequences, around 93% seen once. V and J are TRBV7-3 and TRBJ1-2, with a possible D match to TRBD1 (5 bases). The sample comprised CD4+ T cells from PBMCs. The origin of this receptor is a human donor with multiple sclerosis. CDR3 sequence: CASSDGPRSGDYGYTF. DNA for the CDR3: TGTGCCAGCAGCGACGGACCCCGTTCGGGGGACTATGGCTACACCTTC.